The 27 T cell receptor beta chains below were found in one sample sequenced in a study of T cell responses to AZD1222 COVID-19 vaccine. Sequenced by immunoSEQ multiplex PCR; TCRdb stores in-frame clones only, minus some. The data hold around 190,000 clones, with approximately 94% observed a single time. The source was peripheral blood, collected 28 days after the second AZD1222 dose. The receptors derive from an adult who received the AZD1222 COVID-19 vaccine.

V and J are TRBV7-9 and TRBJ2-5, with 8 bases aligning to TRBD2. The CDR3 has 16 residues. With 7 bases clipped from V and 1 base from J, the junction kept 11 bases outside the gene matches. The germline V gene encodes CDR1 SEHNR and CDR2 FQNEAQ (reference sequence). CDR3 nucleotide sequence: TGTGCCAGCAATCGGCCGGCTAGCGGGTTCCAAGAGACCCAGTACTTC. Its protein product is CASNRPASGFQETQYF.

This rearrangement joins TRBV6-5 to TRBJ1-1; 11 bases match TRBD1. The CDR3 length is 15 residues. V was pared by 2 bases and J by 5 bases, with 4 bases of the junction left unmatched. The germline CDR1 and CDR2 sequences are MNHEY and SVGAGI. CDR3 residues: CASSYPGQGATEAFF. The CDR3 DNA is TGTGCCAGCAGTTACCCCGGACAGGGGGCAACTGAAGCTTTCTTT.

The chain employs TRBV9 and TRBJ2-7; 8 bases map to TRBD1. The V and J ends lost 3 bases and 9 bases, in that order; junction bases with no gene match: 20. Germline V gene sequence: CDR1 SGDLS, CDR2 YYNGEE. The length of the CDR3 is 17 residues. CDR3 loop: CASSAGVGTGERLRQYF. Written as DNA, the CDR3 is TGTGCCAGCAGCGCCGGGGTCGGGACAGGCGAGCGTTTGAGGCAGTACTTC.

The chain employs TRBV5-1 and TRBJ2-3; maybe TRBD2 (6 bases). CDR3 length: 19 amino acids. The germline V gene encodes CDR1 SGHRS and CDR2 YFSETQ. V was shortened by 0 bases and J by 0 bases, with 20 bases between the two germline ends. In DNA form, the CDR3 reads TGCGCCAGCAGCTTGGGAGGCGGAGCGGGCCGCGGTAGCACAGATACGCAGTATTTT. Its protein product is CASSLGGGAGRGSTDTQYF.

The rearrangement uses TRBV18 and TRBJ1-1, with unresolved D. The germline CDR1 and CDR2 sequences are KGHSH and LQKENI. The CDR3 is made up of 13 amino acids. Trimming cost V 5 bases and J 1 base, with 8 bases left between them. CDR3 residues: CASSVGGNTEAFF. The CDR3 nucleotides are TGTGCCAGCTCAGTAGGAGGGAACACTGAAGCTTTCTTT.

The rearrangement joins TRBV5-8 to TRBJ1-5, with 7 bases aligning to TRBD1. Germline V lookup: CDR1 SGHTS, CDR2 YDEGEE. J gave up 1 base and V 2 bases, and 3 bases lay outside the gene matches. This CDR3 comprises 15 residues. The CDR3 nucleotides read TGTGCCAGCAGCTTACAGGGGACAAGCAATCAGCCCCAGCATTTT. It yields the protein CASSLQGTSNQPQHF.

This chain uses TRBV12-1 with TRBJ1-2. TRBV12-1 is marked as a pseudogene. The CDR3 consists of 15 residues. CDR3 nucleotide sequence: TGTGCCAGCAGCTTTGGATTGGATAAAAGCTATGGCTACACCTTC. Translation: CASSFGLDKSYGYTF.

The J gene is TRBJ1-5, the V gene TRBV7-2; D possibly corresponds to TRBD1 (5 bases). The germline gives CDR1 SGHTA, CDR2 FQGNSA. The CDR3 runs 13 residues. V was shortened by 5 bases and J by 7 bases, with 12 bases between the two germline ends. CDR3 loop: CASSIRQTQPQHF. The CDR3 DNA sequence: TGTGCCAGCAGCATCCGACAGACCCAGCCCCAGCATTTT.

V is TRBV13 and J is TRBJ2-3; TRBD2 is a possible D gene (6 bases). V lost 8 bases and J 5 bases, leaving 23 bases between the germline ends. Germline loops: CDR1 PRHDT, CDR2 FYEKMQ (reference sequence). The CDR3 has 16 residues. The CDR3 nucleotides read TGTGCCAGCGTTGCGGGACGGACTTCATCAGTAGATACGCAGTATTTT. It yields the protein CASVAGRTSSVDTQYF. Full variable domain (rest looked up from reference TRBV13 and TRBJ2-3): AAGVIQSPRHLIKEKRETATLKCYPIPRHDTVYWYQQGPGQDPQFLISFYEKMQSDKGSIPDRFSAQQFSDYHSELNMSSLELGDSALYFCASVAGRTSSVDTQYFGPGTRLTVL.

The V gene is TRBV7-2, the J gene TRBJ2-7, with 9 positions matching TRBD2. CDR3 length equals 14 residues. Germline V gene sequence: CDR1 SGHTA, CDR2 FQGNSA. The ends lost 5 bases at V and 4 bases at J; junction bases unmatched: 6. This CDR3 reads CASSPASGGYEQYF. DNA of the CDR3: TGTGCCAGCAGCCCTGCCAGCGGGGGGTACGAGCAGTACTTC. Using reference TRBV7-2 and TRBJ2-7 for the parts outside the CDR3, the full variable domain is GAGVSQSPSNKVTEKGKDVELRCDPISGHTALYWYRQSLGQGLEFLIYFQGNSAPDKSGLPSDRFSAERTGGSVSTLTIQRTQQEDSAVYLCASSPASGGYEQYFGPGTRLTVT.

This sequence joins TRBV12-5 and TRBJ2-1; the match to TRBD2 covers 7 bases. From germline, CDR1 is LGHNT and CDR2 FRNRAP. The ends lost 5 bases at V and 0 bases at J; junction bases unmatched: 7. The CDR3 has 16 amino acids. The chain's CDR3 is CASGPASGRSYNEQFF. In nucleotides, the CDR3 is TGTGCTAGTGGTCCAGCTAGCGGACGCTCCTACAATGAGCAGTTCTTC.

V usage is TRBV7-2 and J usage is TRBJ2-1, with D perhaps TRBD1 or TRBD2 (6 bases each). The CDR3 covers 15 residues. Per the germline V gene, CDR1 is SGHTA and CDR2 is FQGNSA. V dropped 4 bases and J dropped 5 bases, with 15 bases sitting between them. The CDR3 reads CASSSRGGGNNEQFF. The CDR3 region has the DNA TGTGCCAGCAGCTCGCGAGGGGGAGGTAACAATGAGCAGTTCTTC.

This chain uses TRBV3-1 (or the pseudogene TRBV3-2) with TRBJ2-1; D is undetermined. CDR1 and CDR2 from the germline V gene are LGHDT and YNNKEL (reference sequence). This CDR3 is built from 16 residues. V lost 3 bases, J lost 2 bases, and 14 bases lay in between. The CDR3 DNA reads TGTGCCAGCAGCCACCGCCCCGGATACACCTACAATGAGCAGTTCTTC. The encoded protein is CASSHRPGYTYNEQFF.

The chain employs TRBV4-3 and TRBJ1-3; no clear D gene. This CDR3 region has 15 residues. Germline assignment: CDR1 LGHNA and CDR2 YSLEER. V lost 3 bases and J lost 0, with 9 bases in between. This CDR3 reads CASSHVQSSGNTIYF. The CDR3 DNA reads TGCGCCAGCAGCCATGTACAGAGCTCTGGAAACACCATATATTTT.

V is TRBV9 and J is TRBJ1-1, with D perhaps TRBD1 (5 bases). Germline V lookup: CDR1 SGDLS, CDR2 YYNGEE. The V end lost 0 bases, the J end lost 7 bases, and 10 bases lay between the germline ends. This CDR3 contains 13 residues. CDR3 nucleotide sequence: TGTGCCAGCAGCGTAGGACAGCTAGGTGAAGCTTTCTTT. Amino acid sequence: CASSVGQLGEAFF.

This clone has a handful of counts. CDR3 DNA sequence: TGCGCCAGCAGCTTGTCGGGGCAGGGTGAAGCTTTCTTT. This encodes CASSLSGQGEAFF. This sequence joins TRBV5-1 and TRBJ1-1; D is possibly TRBD1 (5 bases). Germline V gene sequence: CDR1 SGHRS, CDR2 YFSETQ. The CDR3 is 13 amino acids. V dropped 1 base and J dropped 7 bases, with 11 bases sitting between them. Looking up the rest from reference TRBV5-1 and TRBJ1-1 gives the full variable domain: KAGVTQTPRYLIKTRGQQVTLSCSPISGHRSVSWYQQTPGQGLQFLFEYFSETQRNKGNFPGRFSGRQFSNSRSEMNVSTLELGDSALYLCASSLSGQGEAFFGQGTRLTVV.

The V gene is TRBV9, the J gene TRBJ2-7, with D possibly being TRBD1 (6 bases). The CDR3 is 16 residues long. Looked up from germline, CDR1 is SGDLS and CDR2 is YYNGEE. V lost 3 bases, J lost 0 bases, and 16 bases lay in between. For the CDR3, the DNA is TGTGCCAGCAGCGCTGCACCGGGACACGGCTCCTACGAGCAGTACTTC. Translation gives CASSAAPGHGSYEQYF.

This clone turned up a few times. The rearrangement links TRBV21-1 to TRBJ1-6; TRBD1 reflects the table's D call only, with no check against the DNA. TRBV21-1 is a documented pseudogene. This CDR3 spans 13 amino acids. DNA for the CDR3: TGTGCCAGCGCAGGGGCAGGGGATTCACCCCTCCACTTT. Its translation: CASAGAGDSPLHF.

The chain has TRBV5-1 and TRBJ2-1, with a weak D call TRBD1 (6 bases). The germline gives CDR1 SGHRS, CDR2 YFSETQ. This CDR3 is 16 amino acids long. Trimming pared 4 bases from V and 0 bases from J, leaving 14 bases between. Here the CDR3 reads CASSPSDRSSYNEQFF. The CDR3 nucleotides read TGCGCCAGCAGCCCCTCTGACAGGAGCTCCTACAATGAGCAGTTCTTC.

The chain recombines TRBV11-2 with TRBJ2-5; possibly TRBD1 or TRBD2 for D (6 bases each). The CDR3 consists of 15 residues. Between the trimmed V and J ends, which lost 4 bases and 5 bases, there was a span of 17 bases. Germline V gene lookup returns CDR1 SGHAT and CDR2 FQNNGV. The CDR3 region is CASSSWGASRETQYF. The CDR3 nucleotides are TGTGCCAGCAGCTCCTGGGGGGCCTCCCGGGAGACCCAGTACTTC.

The chain has TRBV5-6 and TRBJ2-2, with D possibly TRBD2 on 5 matching bases. Germline V gene lookup returns CDR1 SGHDT and CDR2 YYEEEE. The CDR3 contains 18 residues. Between the trimmed V and J ends, which lost 4 bases and 2 bases, there was a span of 21 bases. As DNA, the CDR3 is TGTGCCAGCAGCCGCGGAGGCAGACCACTACATAACACCGGGGAGCTGTTTTTT. The encoded protein is CASSRGGRPLHNTGELFF.

The chain links TRBV6-5 to TRBJ1-5; possibly TRBD1 for D (5 bases). V was pared by 5 bases and J by 5 bases, with 16 bases between. This CDR3 has 15 residues. Germline CDR1 MNHEY, CDR2 SVGAGI. In DNA form, the CDR3 reads TGTGCCAGCAGTCCACACGGGGCTGGGGATCAGCCCCAGCATTTT. It is translated as CASSPHGAGDQPQHF.

The rearrangement joins TRBV11-3 to TRBJ1-2, with D unclear. V dropped 3 bases and J dropped 7 bases, with 6 bases sitting between them. The CDR3 runs 11 residues. Germline CDR1 is SGHNT and CDR2 is YENEEA. The DNA for the CDR3 is TGTGCCAGCAGCTTTTCGGGTGGCTACACCTTC. Translating gives CASSFSGGYTF. The full variable domain, its missing parts supplied by reference TRBV11-3 and TRBJ1-2, is EAGVVQSPRYKIIEKKQPVAFWCNPISGHNTLYWYLQNLGQGPELLIRYENEEAVDDSQLPKDRFSAERLKGVDSTLKIQPAELGDSAVYLCASSFSGGYTFGSGTRLTVV.

V gene TRBV2 combines with J gene TRBJ2-1; possibly TRBD2 for D (5 bases). From germline, CDR1 is SNHLY and CDR2 FYNNEI. With 1 base removed from V and 6 bases from J, the gap between germline ends came to 10 bases. This CDR3 has 14 amino acids. Written as DNA, the CDR3 is TGTGCCAGCAGTGAAGGACTATCGGGCAATGAGCAGTTCTTC. This codes for CASSEGLSGNEQFF.

The rearrangement uses TRBV7-2 and TRBJ2-7, with 9 nucleotides matching TRBD2. The CDR3 runs 15 residues. V shed 4 bases and J 1 base; nucleotides not matched to a gene: 5. Germline values: CDR1 SGHTA, CDR2 FQGNSA. The CDR3 spells CASSSGLAISYEQYF. CDR3 DNA sequence: TGTGCCAGCAGCTCCGGACTAGCGATTTCCTACGAGCAGTACTTC.

This chain joins TRBV11-1 and TRBJ1-1; 7 positions agree with TRBD1. With V trimmed by 5 bases and J by 4 bases, 4 bases remained unmatched. The germline CDR1 and CDR2 sequences are SGHAT and FQDESV (reference sequence). There are 13 residues in the CDR3. In DNA form, the CDR3 reads TGTGCCAGCAGCGTGGGACAGCGCACTGAAGCTTTCTTT. This translates into CASSVGQRTEAFF.

V usage is TRBV19 and J usage is TRBJ1-1; D call uncertain. Per the germline V gene, CDR1 is LNHDA and CDR2 is SQIVND (reference sequence). The length of the CDR3 is 15 residues. The V end lost 7 bases, the J end lost 0 bases, and 15 bases lay between the germline ends. DNA for the CDR3: TGTGCCAGTAAGGGAAGGAGAAACATGAACACTGAAGCTTTCTTT. Protein sequence: CASKGRRNMNTEAFF.